These 22 T cell receptor beta chains came from one sample sequenced in a study of T-cell memory formation after mild COVID-19. TCRdb ran MiXCR on the 5' RACE reads and lists one entry per CDR3 protein. The sample lists under 250,000 distinct CDR3 sequences; 8% to 11% were seen once. The sample was PBMCs or a T cell subset sorted from them (not recorded which). These receptors came from a man aged 18 to 30 who had mild COVID-19 (a few samples of this study predate the infection). Cell type and time point are not known.

This clonotype was detected many times. V and J are TRBV5-1 and TRBJ2-3; no clear D gene. Per germline, CDR1 SGHRS and CDR2 YFSETQ. Trimming took 5 bases from V and 6 from J, leaving 10 bases between them. This CDR3 has 12 residues. CDR3 in DNA: TGCGCCAGCAGTCAGACACGGGATACGCAGTATTTT. This codes for CASSQTRDTQYF.

V is TRBV30 and J is TRBJ1-2, with D perhaps matching TRBD1 (6 bases). Trimming stripped 2 bases from V and 7 bases from J, with 11 bases between. The CDR3 totals 12 residues. CDR1 GTSNPN and CDR2 SVGIG come from the germline V gene (reference sequence). CDR3: CAWSPQGSGYTF. The CDR3 nucleotides read TGTGCCTGGAGTCCACAGGGAAGTGGCTACACCTTC.

This clonotype was counted only a few times. This chain joins TRBV3-1 and TRBJ2-5; D remains ambiguous. This CDR3 has 15 residues. The germline V gene encodes CDR1 LGHDT and CDR2 YNNKEL (reference sequence). Trimming took off 3 bases at V and 2 bases at J, with 13 bases between the two ends. DNA for the CDR3: TGTGCCAGCAGCCAGCAACTAATCCCTCAAGAGACCCAGTACTTC. Residues: CASSQQLIPQETQYF.

This clonotype has only a few counts. The rearrangement uses TRBV15 and TRBJ1-3; D gene ambiguous. Germline loops: CDR1 LNHNV, CDR2 YYDKDF (reference sequence). This CDR3 comprises 15 residues. V lost 3 bases and J 1 base, leaving 10 bases between the germline ends. CDR3 in amino acids: CATSSTRASGNTIYF. The CDR3 DNA reads TGTGCCACCAGCAGTACTCGGGCATCTGGAAACACCATATATTTT.

A few counts support this clonotype. This sequence joins TRBV7-9 and TRBJ1-1; tentatively, D is TRBD1 (5 bases). The germline gives CDR1 SEHNR, CDR2 FQNEAQ (reference sequence). This CDR3 spans 18 amino acids. V lost 4 bases to trimming and J lost 0 bases, with 21 bases between them. CDR3: CASSYSPISTGMNTEAFF. The CDR3 coding sequence is TGTGCCAGCAGCTATAGCCCAATATCCACAGGAATGAACACTGAAGCTTTCTTT.

The sample holds a few counts of this clonotype. The chain uses TRBV7-9 and TRBJ2-1, with a tentative D call TRBD1 (5 bases). The CDR3 length is 13 residues. Germline-derived CDR1 and CDR2 are SEHNR and FQNEAQ (reference sequence). Trimming shortened V by 2 bases and J by 7 bases, and 9 bases separated the two germline ends. The CDR3 sequence is CASSLNGANEQFF. In nucleotides, the CDR3 is TGTGCCAGCAGCTTAAATGGGGCGAATGAGCAGTTCTTC.

V and J are TRBV4-1 and TRBJ2-5; a weak D match, TRBD2 (7 bases). Trimming removed 8 bases from V and 7 bases from J, with 20 bases in between. This CDR3 is 14 amino acids long. Per germline, CDR1 MGHRA and CDR2 YSYEKL. The CDR3 DNA is TGCGCCAGCCAAGTCGCAATTAGGGGGGGGACCCAGTACTTC. Translated: CASQVAIRGGTQYF.

This clonotype was seen only a few times. The J gene is TRBJ2-5, the V gene TRBV20-1; no firm D call. Trimming removed 0 bases from V and 1 base from J, with 9 bases in between. The germline CDR1 and CDR2 sequences are DFQATT and SNEGSKA (reference sequence). The CDR3 runs to 14 residues. The CDR3 loop is CSARDWQAQETQYF. In DNA, the CDR3 is TGCAGTGCTAGAGATTGGCAGGCCCAAGAGACCCAGTACTTC.

The V and J genes are TRBV20-1 and TRBJ2-4, with no clear D. Germline CDR1 DFQATT, CDR2 SNEGSKA (reference sequence). The CDR3 runs 14 residues. Trimming pared 7 bases from V and 2 bases from J, leaving 15 bases between. The CDR3 reads CSGQDGFTKNIQYF. The DNA of the CDR3 is TGCAGTGGGCAGGATGGTTTTACCAAAAACATTCAGTACTTC.

This clonotype was picked up a small number of times. The chain has TRBV6-2 or TRBV6-3 and TRBJ2-2; 8 bases align to TRBD1. This CDR3 spans 17 amino acids. Germline CDR1 is MNHEY and CDR2 is SVGEGT. J was trimmed by 3 bases and V by 2 bases; bases with no gene match: 8. For the CDR3, the DNA is TGTGCCAGCAGTTACCTCAGGGGGCGCGGGGACACCGGGGAGCTGTTTTTT. Translation gives CASSYLRGRGDTGELFF.

This chain joins TRBV6-2 or TRBV6-3 and TRBJ1-1, with 7 nucleotides matching TRBD1. Trimming at V came to 5 bases and at J to 7 bases, leaving 4 bases not matched to a gene. CDR1 and CDR2 (germline): MNHEY, SVGEGT. This CDR3 is built from 12 residues. The CDR3 reads CASSEQGIEAFF. The CDR3 DNA sequence: TGTGCCAGCAGTGAACAGGGGATTGAAGCTTTCTTT.

This clonotype was seen a few times. The rearrangement uses TRBV5-1 and TRBJ2-5; 8 bases are a match to TRBD1. The J segment lost 3 bases and the V segment lost 3 bases, leaving 7 bases of the junction unmatched. In germline, CDR1 is SGHRS, CDR2 YFSETQ. This CDR3 has 15 amino acids. The CDR3 reads CASSWAGGYEETQYF. CDR3 DNA sequence: TGCGCCAGCAGCTGGGCAGGGGGCTACGAAGAGACCCAGTACTTC. Using reference TRBV5-1 and TRBJ2-5 for the parts outside the CDR3, the full variable domain is KAGVTQTPRYLIKTRGQQVTLSCSPISGHRSVSWYQQTPGQGLQFLFEYFSETQRNKGNFPGRFSGRQFSNSRSEMNVSTLELGDSALYLCASSWAGGYEETQYFGPGTRLLVL.

On this clonotype: A much bigger clone sits one base away, suggesting this may be a read error. J is TRBJ2-5 and V is TRBV11-2; D is unclear. This CDR3 contains 13 residues. Per germline, CDR1 SGHAT and CDR2 FQNNGV. Trimming left V 5 bases short and J 4 bases short, with 11 bases between. Written as DNA, the CDR3 is TGTGCCAGCAGCCCCCTCATCAGAGAGACCCAGTACTTC. Protein sequence: CASSPLIRETQYF.

This clonotype was recorded at least ten times. V usage is TRBV19 and J usage is TRBJ2-3; 9 bases are shared with TRBD2. V shed 2 bases, J shed 5 bases, and the junction held 5 bases outside the gene matches. This CDR3 comprises 15 residues. Germline V CDR1 and CDR2: LNHDA, SQIVND (reference sequence). CDR3 amino acids: CASSIRRGGLDTQYF. CDR3 sequence (DNA): TGTGCCAGTAGTATAAGGCGGGGGGGCCTAGATACGCAGTATTTT.

V is TRBV11-2 and J is TRBJ2-5; D unclear. V was clipped by 4 bases and J by 2 bases, with 8 bases between them. Germline CDR1 SGHAT, CDR2 FQNNGV. The CDR3 extends over 13 amino acids. CDR3 in DNA: TGTGCCAGCAGCTCTTATCCACAAGAGACCCAGTACTTC. This translates into CASSSYPQETQYF.

CDR3 DNA sequence: TGCAGTGCAACCCCAGTCGGCGGGGACCCAAACATTCAGTACTTC. Amino acids: CSATPVGGDPNIQYF. V usage is TRBV20-1 and J usage is TRBJ2-4, with TRBD2 as a possible D gene (6 bases). Between the trimmed V and J ends, which lost 6 bases and 6 bases, there was a span of 21 bases. The CDR3 sequence is 15 residues long. Germline lookup yields CDR1 DFQATT and CDR2 SNEGSKA (reference sequence).

This clonotype was detected only a few times. The J gene is TRBJ2-1, the V gene TRBV20-1, with 11 positions matching TRBD2. Germline-derived CDR1 and CDR2 are DFQATT and SNEGSKA (reference sequence). The CDR3 covers 13 residues. V lost 4 bases and J lost 7; bases outside the gene matches: 3. CDR3 DNA: TGCAGTGCTAATAGCGGGGGGGCGAATGAGCAGTTCTTC. Translating gives CSANSGGANEQFF.

V gene TRBV7-3 combines with J gene TRBJ2-2; tentatively, D is TRBD1 (6 bases). CDR3 length: 16 amino acids. Germline V CDR1 and CDR2: SGHTA, FQGTGA. V lost 1 base and J 6 bases, leaving 15 bases between the germline ends. The CDR3, as DNA: TGTGCCAGCAGCTTAATGGGCAGGACAGCCTCCGGGGAGCTGTTTTTT. It specifies CASSLMGRTASGELFF.

This sequence joins TRBV20-1 and TRBJ1-2, with D perhaps matching TRBD1 (5 bases). Looked up from germline, CDR1 is DFQATT and CDR2 is SNEGSKA (reference sequence). Trimming shortened V by 8 bases and J by 4 bases, and 23 bases separated the two germline ends. The CDR3 extends over 15 amino acids. The CDR3 DNA reads TGCAGTACGCCCGAAAGGGGACGTTCGGGCTATGGCTACACCTTC. It yields the protein CSTPERGRSGYGYTF.

This clonotype was seen a handful of times. The J gene is TRBJ2-5, the V gene TRBV12-3 or TRBV12-4, with D unresolved. This CDR3 region has 13 residues. Deletions cut 6 bases from V and 3 bases from J, with 11 bases between. DNA for the CDR3: TGTGCCAGCAGGGGGATGGCAGAAGAGACCCAGTACTTC. Translating it yields CASRGMAEETQYF.

This clonotype was seen a handful of times. The chain uses TRBV9 and TRBJ1-5; D remains unclear. V was clipped by 0 bases and J by 0 bases, with 7 bases between them. CDR3 size: 15 residues. The V gene's germline CDR1 is SGDLS and CDR2 YYNGEE. The CDR3 here is CASSVGGNSNQPQHF. Here the CDR3 DNA reads TGTGCCAGCAGCGTAGGGGGTAATAGCAATCAGCCCCAGCATTTT.

The CDR3 here is CASSLELAAYGYTF. CDR3 nucleotide sequence: TGTGCCAGCAGCTTAGAGCTGGCGGCCTATGGCTACACCTTC. The chain recombines TRBV7-9 with TRBJ1-2, with D unclear. There are 14 residues in the CDR3. The germline V gene encodes CDR1 SEHNR and CDR2 FQNEAQ (reference sequence). Trimming removed 1 base from V and 4 bases from J, with 10 bases in between.